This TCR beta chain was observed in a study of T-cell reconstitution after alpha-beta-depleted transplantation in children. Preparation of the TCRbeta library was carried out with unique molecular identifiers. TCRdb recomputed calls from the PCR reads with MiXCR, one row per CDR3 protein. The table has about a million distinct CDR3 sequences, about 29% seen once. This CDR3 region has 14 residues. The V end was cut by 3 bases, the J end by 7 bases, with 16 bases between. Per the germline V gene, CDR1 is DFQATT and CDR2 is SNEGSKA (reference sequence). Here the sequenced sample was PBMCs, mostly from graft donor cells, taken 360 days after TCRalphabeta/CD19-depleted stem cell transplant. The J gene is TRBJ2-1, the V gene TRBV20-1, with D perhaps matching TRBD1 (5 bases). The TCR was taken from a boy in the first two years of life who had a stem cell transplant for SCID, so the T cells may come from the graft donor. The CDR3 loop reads CSASASRGRNEQFF. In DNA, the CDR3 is TGCAGTGCTAGCGCATCTAGGGGTAGGAATGAGCAGTTCTTC.